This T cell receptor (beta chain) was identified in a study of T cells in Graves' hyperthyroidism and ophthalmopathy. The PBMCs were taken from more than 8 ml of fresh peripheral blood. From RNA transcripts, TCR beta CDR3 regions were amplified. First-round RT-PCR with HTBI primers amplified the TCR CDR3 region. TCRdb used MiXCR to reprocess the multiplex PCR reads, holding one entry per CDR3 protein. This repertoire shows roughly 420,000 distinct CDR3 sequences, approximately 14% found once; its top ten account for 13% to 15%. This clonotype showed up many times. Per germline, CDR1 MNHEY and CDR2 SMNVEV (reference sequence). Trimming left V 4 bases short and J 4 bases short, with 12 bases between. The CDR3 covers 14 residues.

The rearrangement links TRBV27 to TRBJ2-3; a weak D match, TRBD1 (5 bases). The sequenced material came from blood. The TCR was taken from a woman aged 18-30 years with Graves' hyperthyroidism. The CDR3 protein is CASSWQGEADTQYF. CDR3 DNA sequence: TGTGCCAGCAGTTGGCAGGGTGAGGCAGATACGCAGTATTTT.